These T cell receptor beta chains were read from a single sample in a study of T-cell memory formation after mild COVID-19. TCRdb recomputed calls from the 5' RACE reads with MiXCR, one row per CDR3 protein. In the table there are around 250,000 distinct CDR3 sequences, 16% of which are singletons. Sequenced input: PBMCs or a T cell subset sorted from them (not recorded which). The receptors here all came from a man younger than 35 who had mild COVID-19 (a few samples of this study predate the infection). Cell type and time point are not known. Each CDR3 is given without its conserved first and last residue.

cdr3_length v_call cdr3_aa
13 TRBV6-1 ASSEMAGGEYGYT
13 TRBV6-5 ASRLAGHYNSPLH
11 TRBV25-1 ASSDPRPGPLF
13 TRBV5-1 ASSLGGLEQETQY
13 TRBV9 ASSVAHGSREKLF
13 TRBV5-1 ASSPGTGGVRGYT
13 TRBV6-5 ASSYWGQGAWGYT
15 TRBV6-6 ASSYSTSLGFGTEAF
11 TRBV20-1 SARRGPNEKLF
13 TRBV7-9 ASRPLGTGTYEQY
13 TRBV12-3/TRBV12-4 ASTLVGASGAAQY